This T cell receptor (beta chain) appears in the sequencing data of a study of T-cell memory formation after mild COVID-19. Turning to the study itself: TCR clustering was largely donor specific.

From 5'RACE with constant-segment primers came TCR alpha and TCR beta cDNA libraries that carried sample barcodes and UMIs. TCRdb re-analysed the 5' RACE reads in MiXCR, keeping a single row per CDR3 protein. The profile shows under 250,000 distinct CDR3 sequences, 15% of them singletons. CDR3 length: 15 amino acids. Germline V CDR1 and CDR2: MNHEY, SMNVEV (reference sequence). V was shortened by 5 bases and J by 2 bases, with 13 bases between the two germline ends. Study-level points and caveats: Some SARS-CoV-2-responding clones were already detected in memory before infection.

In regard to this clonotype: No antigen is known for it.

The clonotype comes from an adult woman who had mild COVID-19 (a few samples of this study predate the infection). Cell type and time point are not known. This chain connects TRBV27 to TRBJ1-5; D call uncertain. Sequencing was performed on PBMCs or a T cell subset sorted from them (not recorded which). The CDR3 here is CASSPEWVGNQPQHF. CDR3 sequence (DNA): TGTGCCAGCAGTCCGGAGTGGGTAGGCAATCAGCCCCAGCATTTT.